These T cell receptor beta chains were read from a single sample in a study of blood T cell repertoires in COVID-19. Clones were sequenced by immunoSEQ multiplex PCR, and TCRdb holds only the in-frame ones, with some missing. Altogether over 25,000 clones are present, approximately 86% being singletons, with the ten largest covering about 12%. Sequencing was done on a sample of peripheral blood. All receptors derive from a human donor in a cohort sampled during active COVID-19. The donor label of this sample is uncertain. Both conserved end residues are part of each CDR3. D genes are given only for firm matches. Rows give clone size only sometimes, using once, few, many, or a class for an expanded clone.

abundance	j_gene	d_gene	v_gene	CDR3aa	CDR3nt
few	TRBJ2-5	NA	TRBV4-2	CASSQGIRSETQYF	TGTGCCAGCAGCCAAGGTATCAGATCAGAGACCCAGTACTTC
NA	TRBJ2-7	NA	TRBV15	CATSTQFEQYF	TGTGCCACCAGCACACAGTTCGAGCAGTACTTC
NA	TRBJ2-2	NA	TRBV19	CASSPTGGRIWTGELFF	TGTGCCAGTAGCCCGACTGGCGGCAGAATTTGGACCGGGGAGCTGTTTTTT
once	TRBJ1-1	TRBD1	TRBV13	CASSPGQGRATEAFF	TGTGCCAGCAGCCCCGGACAGGGTAGAGCGACTGAAGCTTTCTTT
NA	TRBJ2-1	TRBD2	TRBV24-1	CATSDSASGNQNEQFF	TGTGCCACCAGTGATTCGGCTAGCGGGAACCAAAATGAGCAGTTCTTC
NA	TRBJ2-2	TRBD2	TRBV28	CASSMGQLLTSGLGELFF	TGTGCCAGCAGTATGGGACAGCTTTTGACTAGCGGTCTGGGGGAGCTGTTTTTT
NA	TRBJ1-5	TRBD1	TRBV19	CASSPTGGGGQPQHF	TGTGCCAGTAGTCCAACAGGGGGCGGCGGTCAGCCCCAGCATTTT
NA	TRBJ2-1	NA	TRBV3-1/TRBV3-2	CASSQALGEEQFF	TGTGCCAGCAGCCAAGCTCTCGGGGAGGAGCAGTTCTTC
once	TRBJ2-2	TRBD1	TRBV9	CASSPQGTGLTGELFF	TGTGCCAGCAGCCCTCAAGGGACAGGGTTGACCGGGGAGCTGTTTTTT
medium-sized	TRBJ2-2	NA	TRBV7-8	CASSPGRGGTGELFF	TGTGCCAGCAGCCCGGGACGAGGGGGCACCGGGGAGCTGTTTTTT
NA	TRBJ2-7	NA	TRBV9	CASSPRLANSYEQYF	TGTGCCAGCAGCCCCCGTCTAGCGAACTCCTACGAGCAGTACTTC
NA	TRBJ2-1	TRBD2	TRBV15	CATSRRLAGGNEQFF	TGTGCCACCAGCAGAAGACTAGCGGGAGGGAATGAGCAGTTCTTC
NA	TRBJ2-2	NA	TRBV9	CASSPRQDANTGELFF	TGTGCCAGCAGCCCACGACAGGACGCGAACACCGGGGAGCTGTTTTTT
NA	TRBJ2-7	TRBD2	TRBV5-4	CASSLRLAGGLYEQYF	TGTGCCAGCAGCTTGAGACTAGCGGGAGGGCTCTACGAGCAGTACTTC
NA	TRBJ2-7	TRBD2	TRBV11-3	CASSVPSSGSSREQYF	TGTGCCAGCAGCGTCCCCTCTAGCGGGAGCTCTCGCGAGCAGTACTTC
NA	TRBJ2-3	TRBD2	TRBV15	CATSTRTSGRPDTQYF	TGTGCCACCAGCACCCGTACTAGCGGGAGGCCAGATACGCAGTATTTT
NA	TRBJ2-3	NA	TRBV15	CATTPYSGKSTDTQYF	TGTGCCACCACCCCGTACTCAGGCAAGAGCACAGATACGCAGTATTTT
NA	TRBJ2-1	NA	TRBV5-4	CASSLRGANLNEQFF	TGTGCCAGCAGCTTGCGCGGGGCGAATCTAAATGAGCAGTTCTTC
NA	TRBJ2-6	TRBD1	TRBV7-9	CASSTGTGTGANVLTF	TGTGCCAGCAGCACCGGGACAGGGACTGGGGCCAACGTCCTGACTTTC
NA	TRBJ1-5	TRBD1	TRBV19	CASSIRDREPPQHF	TGTGCCAGTAGTATCCGGGACAGGGAGCCCCCCCAGCATTTT
NA	TRBJ2-7	TRBD2	TRBV19	CASSTRTSAIRPYEQYF	TGTGCCAGTAGTACAAGGACTAGCGCGATCCGTCCCTACGAGCAGTACTTC
NA	TRBJ2-5	NA	TRBV27	CASSKRQQETQYF	TGTGCCAGCAGTAAGCGACAGCAAGAGACCCAGTACTTC
once	TRBJ2-1	TRBD1	TRBV28	CATLGQVSYNEQFF	TGTGCCACCCTAGGACAGGTCTCCTACAATGAGCAGTTCTTC
NA	TRBJ1-1	TRBD1	TRBV9	CASSPEGASEAFF	TGTGCCAGCAGCCCAGAGGGGGCGTCTGAAGCTTTCTTT
NA	TRBJ1-1	TRBD1	TRBV18	CASSPTGGRNTEAFF	TGTGCCAGCTCACCAACAGGGGGCAGGAACACTGAAGCTTTCTTT
NA	TRBJ2-3	TRBD2	TRBV5-1	CASSWGTSRDTQYF	TGCGCCAGCAGCTGGGGGACTAGCAGAGATACGCAGTATTTT
NA	TRBJ1-2	NA	TRBV4-1	CASNRGHTNYGYTF	TGCGCCAGCAACCGGGGTCACACTAACTATGGCTACACCTTC
few	TRBJ2-1	NA	TRBV21-1	CASRVLWGAAAVREGWSEQFF	TGTGCCAGCAGGGTCCTCTGGGGGGCCGCAGCGGTTCGGGAGGGATGGAGTGAGCAGTTCTTC
NA	TRBJ1-2	NA	TRBV2	CASSDLTDAYGYTF	TGTGCCAGCAGTGATCTGACAGATGCCTATGGCTACACCTTC
NA	TRBJ1-1	NA	TRBV25-1	CAVRGGFTEAFF	TGTGCCGTTCGCGGGGGTTTCACTGAAGCTTTCTTT
NA	TRBJ2-1	TRBD2	TRBV27	CASSPRGSGRAEQFF	TGTGCCAGCAGTCCCCGAGGTAGCGGGAGAGCTGAGCAGTTCTTC
few	TRBJ1-5	NA	TRBV6-5	CASSRGNQPQHF	TGTGCCAGCTCAAGGGGTAATCAGCCCCAGCATTTT
once	TRBJ2-1	NA	TRBV5-1	CASSLRGAEEQFF	TGCGCCAGCAGCTTGCGGGGAGCGGAGGAGCAGTTCTTC
NA	TRBJ1-1	TRBD1	TRBV10-2	CASKGQGNTEAFF	TGCGCCAGCAAGGGACAGGGAAACACTGAAGCTTTCTTT
NA	TRBJ2-6	NA	TRBV10-3	CAISPPGANVLTF	TGTGCCATCAGTCCCCCGGGGGCCAACGTCCTGACTTTC
NA	TRBJ2-1	NA	TRBV7-9	CASSRRGRYNEQFF	TGTGCCAGCAGCCGGAGGGGACGATACAATGAGCAGTTCTTC
NA	TRBJ1-5	TRBD1	TRBV6-5	CASRSGTGNQPQHF	TGTGCCAGCAGGTCCGGGACAGGAAATCAGCCCCAGCATTTT
NA	TRBJ2-3	NA	TRBV30	CAWEAAADTQYF	TGTGCCTGGGAGGCAGCGGCAGATACGCAGTATTTT
once	TRBJ2-7	TRBD1	TRBV6-5	CASDRQGRGEQYF	TGTGCCAGCGATAGACAGGGGCGAGGGGAGCAGTACTTC
NA	TRBJ2-1	TRBD2	TRBV3-1/TRBV3-2	CASSRTRGNEQFF	TGTGCCAGCAGCCGGACTAGGGGCAATGAGCAGTTCTTC
NA	TRBJ2-7	TRBD2	TRBV27	CASSSSGGYHEQYF	TGTGCCAGCAGCTCTTCGGGGGGGTATCACGAGCAGTACTTC
NA	TRBJ2-4	NA	TRBV7-2	CASSLGGNIQYF	TGTGCCAGCAGCTTAGGAGGGAACATTCAGTACTTC
NA	TRBJ2-7	NA	TRBV18	CASSLGKAPTYEQYF	TGTGCCAGCTCTTTGGGCAAGGCGCCCACCTACGAGCAGTACTTC
NA	TRBJ2-1	NA	TRBV19	CASRGREGNQQFF	TGTGCCAGTAGGGGCAGGGAAGGCAATCAGCAGTTCTTC